One and the same sample provided the 6 T cell receptor beta chains below, sequenced in a study of Ad26.COV2.S vaccination and SARS-CoV-2 variants. Measured with immunoSEQ multiplex PCR; TCRdb has only the in-frame clones, and not every one. The table has about 680,000 clones, about 89% seen once. As for treatment: around 19 received Ad26.COV2.S at low or high dose, single or two shots; about five received placebo; per-sample allocation not given. Day 63 after the first vaccine or placebo injection was the time point for sampling. The source was peripheral blood, collected in a trial of Ad26.COV2.S vaccine versus placebo. These TCRs come from a person aged 18-65 years who received the Ad26.COV2.S COVID-19 vaccine or a placebo.

Written as DNA, the CDR3 is TGTGCCAGCAGTCCAAGCAGTGAGCAGTTCTTC. Protein: CASSPSSEQFF. V and J are TRBV2 and TRBJ2-1; D is unclear. There are 11 residues in the CDR3. Trimming stripped 5 bases from V and 9 bases from J, with 8 bases between. The germline gives CDR1 SNHLY, CDR2 FYNNEI.

With regard to this clone: This sample also contains other DNA sequences that code for the same CDR3. This chain joins TRBV12-3 or TRBV12-4 and TRBJ1-5; D not certain. The CDR3 has 13 residues. Trimming took off 5 bases at V and 4 bases at J, with 9 bases between the two ends. DNA of the CDR3: TGTGCCAGCAGTCGGGGTCAGAATCAGCCCCAGCATTTT. This encodes CASSRGQNQPQHF.

The V and J genes are TRBV6-5 and TRBJ2-7, with D hard to call. V lost 2 bases, J lost 4 bases, and 12 bases lay in between. This CDR3 contains 14 residues. Germline V gene sequence: CDR1 MNHEY, CDR2 SVGAGI. CDR3 loop: CASSYRGRGYEQYF. In DNA form, the CDR3 reads TGTGCCAGCAGTTACAGAGGCAGAGGATACGAGCAGTACTTC.

The gene calls are TRBV11-1 and TRBJ2-1, with TRBD1 matching 9 bases. The CDR3 is made up of 15 amino acids. Trimming removed 5 bases from V and 6 bases from J; junction bases left unmatched: 8. Germline CDR1 is SGHAT and CDR2 is FQDESV (reference sequence). The CDR3 bases are TGTGCCAGCAGCCGGGGACAGGGCCTTACCAATGAGCAGTTCTTC. Amino acids: CASSRGQGLTNEQFF.

This clone was counted a few times. The V and J genes are TRBV27 and TRBJ2-7; TRBD2 matches 7 bases. The CDR3 length is 15 residues. Germline CDR1 and CDR2: MNHEY and SMNVEV (reference sequence). V gave up 6 bases and J gave up 2 bases; unmatched junction bases: 10. DNA of the CDR3: TGTGCCAGCAGCCTTCTCGGTCGGGGGGCCTACGAGCAGTACTTC. Amino acid sequence: CASSLLGRGAYEQYF.

The V gene is TRBV30, the J gene TRBJ1-2; D is unresolved. This CDR3 comprises 12 residues. Deletions cut 4 bases from V and 2 bases from J, with 8 bases between. The germline V gene has CDR1 GTSNPN and CDR2 SVGIG (reference sequence). The CDR3 sequence: CAWKKGNYGYTF. The CDR3 region has the DNA TGTGCCTGGAAAAAGGGAAACTATGGCTACACCTTC.